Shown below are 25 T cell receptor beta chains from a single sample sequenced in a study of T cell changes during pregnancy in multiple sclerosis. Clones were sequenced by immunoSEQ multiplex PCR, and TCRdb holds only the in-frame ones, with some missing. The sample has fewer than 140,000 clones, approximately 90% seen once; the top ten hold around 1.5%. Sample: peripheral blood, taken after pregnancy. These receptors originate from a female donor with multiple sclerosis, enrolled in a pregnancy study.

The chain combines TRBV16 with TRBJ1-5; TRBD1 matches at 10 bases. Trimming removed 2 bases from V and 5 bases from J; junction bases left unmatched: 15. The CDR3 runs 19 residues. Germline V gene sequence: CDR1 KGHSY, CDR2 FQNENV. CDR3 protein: CASSQQSRVWGQGYQPQHF. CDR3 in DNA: TGTGCCAGCAGCCAACAATCCAGGGTATGGGGACAGGGGTATCAGCCCCAGCATTTT.

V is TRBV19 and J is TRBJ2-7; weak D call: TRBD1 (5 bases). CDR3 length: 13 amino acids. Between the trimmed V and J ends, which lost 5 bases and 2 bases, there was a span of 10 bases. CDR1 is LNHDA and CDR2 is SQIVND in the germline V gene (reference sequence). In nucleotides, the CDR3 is TGTGCCAGTAGTGTAGGGGCCCCCTACGAGCAGTACTTC. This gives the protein CASSVGAPYEQYF.

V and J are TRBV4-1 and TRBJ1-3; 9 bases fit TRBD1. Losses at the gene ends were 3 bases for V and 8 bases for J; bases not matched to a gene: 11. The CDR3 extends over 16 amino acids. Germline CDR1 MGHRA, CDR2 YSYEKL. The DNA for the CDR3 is TGCGCCAGCAGCCATGACCCGGGACAGGGAGGCTACACCATATATTTT. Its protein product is CASSHDPGQGGYTIYF.

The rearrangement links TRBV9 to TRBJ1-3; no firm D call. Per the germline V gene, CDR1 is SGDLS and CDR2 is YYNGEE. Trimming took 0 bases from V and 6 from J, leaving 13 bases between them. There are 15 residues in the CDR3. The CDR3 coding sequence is TGTGCCAGCAGCGTAGCAGGCAGCAGAATAAACACCATATATTTT. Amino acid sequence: CASSVAGSRINTIYF.

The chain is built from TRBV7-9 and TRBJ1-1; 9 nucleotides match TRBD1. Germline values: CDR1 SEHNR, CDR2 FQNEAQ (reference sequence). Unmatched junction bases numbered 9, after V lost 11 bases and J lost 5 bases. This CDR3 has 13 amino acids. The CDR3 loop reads CAGRTGEGTEAFF. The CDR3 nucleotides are TGTGCCGGACGGACAGGGGAGGGAACTGAAGCTTTCTTT.

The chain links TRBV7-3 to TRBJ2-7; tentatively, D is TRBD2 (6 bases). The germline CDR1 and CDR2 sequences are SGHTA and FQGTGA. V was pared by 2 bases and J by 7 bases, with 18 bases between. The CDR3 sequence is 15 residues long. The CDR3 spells CASSLSGRGGGEQYF. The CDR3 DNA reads TGTGCCAGCAGCTTATCGGGTCGGGGTGGAGGGGAGCAGTACTTC.

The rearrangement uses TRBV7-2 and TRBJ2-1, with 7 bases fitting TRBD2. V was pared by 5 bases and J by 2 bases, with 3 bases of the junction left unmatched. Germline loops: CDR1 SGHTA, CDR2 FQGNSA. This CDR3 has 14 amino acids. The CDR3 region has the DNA TGTGCCAGCAGCCCTGGACTAGCCTACAATGAGCAGTTCTTC. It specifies CASSPGLAYNEQFF.

This chain's CDR3 is CASSPGHLNSGANVLTF. For the CDR3, the DNA is TGCGCCAGCAGCCCGGGACACCTTAACTCTGGGGCCAACGTCCTGACTTTC. V and J are TRBV5-1 and TRBJ2-6, with D perhaps TRBD1 (6 bases). The V end lost 4 bases, the J end lost 0 bases, and 14 bases lay between the germline ends. CDR3 size: 17 residues. CDR1 SGHRS and CDR2 YFSETQ come from the germline V gene.

CDR3 sequence (DNA): TGTGCCAGCAGCTTAACTCCGGAGGACACTGAAGCTTTCTTT. Translated: CASSLTPEDTEAFF. This chain connects TRBV7-2 to TRBJ1-1; D remains ambiguous. This CDR3 region has 14 residues. Germline CDR1 and CDR2: SGHTA and FQGNSA. Between the trimmed V and J ends, which lost 2 bases and 3 bases, there was a span of 10 bases.

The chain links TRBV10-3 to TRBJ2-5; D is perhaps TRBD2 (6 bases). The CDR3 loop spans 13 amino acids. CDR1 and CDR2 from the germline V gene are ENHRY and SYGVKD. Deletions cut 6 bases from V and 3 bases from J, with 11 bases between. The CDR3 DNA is TGTGCCATCAGCGGGACTTCCAAAGAGACCCAGTACTTC. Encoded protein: CAISGTSKETQYF.

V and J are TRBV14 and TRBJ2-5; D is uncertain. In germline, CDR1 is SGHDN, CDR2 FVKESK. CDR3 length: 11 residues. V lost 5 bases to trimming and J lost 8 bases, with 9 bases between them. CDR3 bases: TGTGCCAGCAGCTCCAGGTTTACCCAGTACTTC. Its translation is CASSSRFTQYF.

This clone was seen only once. The CDR3 sequence is CATQRTVGPTDTQYF. In DNA form, the CDR3 reads TGTGCCACCCAAAGGACAGTAGGCCCCACAGATACGCAGTATTTT. The rearrangement links TRBV27 to TRBJ2-3, with a tentative D call TRBD1 (6 bases). The CDR3 is 15 amino acids. Germline CDR1 reads MNHEY; CDR2 reads SMNVEV (reference sequence). Trimming left V 10 bases short and J 2 bases short, with 19 bases between.

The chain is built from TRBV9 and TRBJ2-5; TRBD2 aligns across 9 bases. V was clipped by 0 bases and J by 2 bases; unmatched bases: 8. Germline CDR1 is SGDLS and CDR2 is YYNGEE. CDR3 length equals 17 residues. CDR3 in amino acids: CASSVDGGGGLQETQYF. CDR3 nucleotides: TGTGCCAGCAGCGTAGACGGCGGGGGGGGATTACAAGAGACCCAGTACTTC.

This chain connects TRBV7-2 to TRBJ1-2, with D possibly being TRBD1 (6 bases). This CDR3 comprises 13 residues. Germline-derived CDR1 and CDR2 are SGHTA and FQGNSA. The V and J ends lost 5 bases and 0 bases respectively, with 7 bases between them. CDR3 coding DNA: TGTGCCAGCAGCCCAGGGGCTAACTATGGCTACACCTTC. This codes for CASSPGANYGYTF.

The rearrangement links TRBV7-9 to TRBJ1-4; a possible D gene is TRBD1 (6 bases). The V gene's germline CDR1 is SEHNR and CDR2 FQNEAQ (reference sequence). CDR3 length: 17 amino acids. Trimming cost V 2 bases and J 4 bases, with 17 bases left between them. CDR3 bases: TGTGCCAGCAGCTTACCCCAGGGGACGGCGGGTAATGAAAAACTGTTTTTT. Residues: CASSLPQGTAGNEKLFF.

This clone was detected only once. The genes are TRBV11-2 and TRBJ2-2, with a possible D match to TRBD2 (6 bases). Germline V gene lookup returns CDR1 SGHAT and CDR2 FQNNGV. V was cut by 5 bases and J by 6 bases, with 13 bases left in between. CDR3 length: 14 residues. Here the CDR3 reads CASSPRLVPGELFF. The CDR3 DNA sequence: TGTGCCAGCAGCCCGAGACTAGTTCCCGGGGAGCTGTTTTTT.

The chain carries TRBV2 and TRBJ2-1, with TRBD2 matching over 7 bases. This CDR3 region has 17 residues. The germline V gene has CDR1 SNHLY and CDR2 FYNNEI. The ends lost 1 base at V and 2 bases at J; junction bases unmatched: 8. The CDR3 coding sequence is TGTGCCAGCAGTGAAGGCCTTCTAGCGGAGACCTACAATGAGCAGTTCTTC. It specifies CASSEGLLAETYNEQFF.

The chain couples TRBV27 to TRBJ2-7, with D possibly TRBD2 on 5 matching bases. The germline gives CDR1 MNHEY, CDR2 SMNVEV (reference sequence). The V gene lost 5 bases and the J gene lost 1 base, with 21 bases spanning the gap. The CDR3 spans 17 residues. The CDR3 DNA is TGTGCCAGCAGTCTGATAACCCCCCGGTCGGGATCCTACGAGCAGTACTTC. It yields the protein CASSLITPRSGSYEQYF.

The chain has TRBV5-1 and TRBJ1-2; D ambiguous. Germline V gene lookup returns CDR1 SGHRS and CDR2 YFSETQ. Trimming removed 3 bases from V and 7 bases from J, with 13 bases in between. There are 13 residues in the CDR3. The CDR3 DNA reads TGCGCCAGCAGCTACTCGGGAGGTGGTGGCTACACCTTC. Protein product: CASSYSGGGGYTF.

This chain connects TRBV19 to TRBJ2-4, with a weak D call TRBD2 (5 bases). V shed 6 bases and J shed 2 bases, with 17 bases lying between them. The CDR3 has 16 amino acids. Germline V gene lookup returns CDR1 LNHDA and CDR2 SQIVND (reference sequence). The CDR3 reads CASRARTFQPKNIQYF. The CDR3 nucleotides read TGTGCCAGTAGAGCCCGGACTTTCCAACCCAAAAACATTCAGTACTTC.

CDR3: CASSRDQGQGSPLHF. The CDR3 DNA is TGTGCCAGCAGCCGAGATCAGGGACAGGGTTCACCCCTCCACTTT. This chain connects TRBV14 to TRBJ1-6, with 9 bases that match TRBD1. The CDR3 covers 15 residues. V gave up 4 bases and J gave up 9 bases; unmatched junction bases: 7. The germline V gene has CDR1 SGHDN and CDR2 FVKESK.

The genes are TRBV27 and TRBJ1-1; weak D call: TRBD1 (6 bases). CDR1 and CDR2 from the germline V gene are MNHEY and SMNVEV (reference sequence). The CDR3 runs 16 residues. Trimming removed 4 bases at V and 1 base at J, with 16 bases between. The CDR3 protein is CASSSPPGATNTEAFF. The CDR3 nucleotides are TGTGCCAGCAGTTCGCCGCCAGGGGCGACGAACACTGAAGCTTTCTTT.

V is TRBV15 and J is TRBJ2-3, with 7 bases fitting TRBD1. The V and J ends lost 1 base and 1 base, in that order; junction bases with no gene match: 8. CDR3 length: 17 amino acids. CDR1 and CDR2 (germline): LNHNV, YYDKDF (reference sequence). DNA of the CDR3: TGTGCCACCAGCAGAGGGCTTACAGGGGACGGCACAGATACGCAGTATTTT. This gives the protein CATSRGLTGDGTDTQYF.

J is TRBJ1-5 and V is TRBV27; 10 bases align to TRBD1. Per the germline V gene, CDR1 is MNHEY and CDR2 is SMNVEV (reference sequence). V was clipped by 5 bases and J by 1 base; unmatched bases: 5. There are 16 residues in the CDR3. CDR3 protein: CASSPRTGGSNQPQHF. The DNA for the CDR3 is TGTGCCAGCAGTCCCAGGACAGGGGGAAGCAATCAGCCCCAGCATTTT.

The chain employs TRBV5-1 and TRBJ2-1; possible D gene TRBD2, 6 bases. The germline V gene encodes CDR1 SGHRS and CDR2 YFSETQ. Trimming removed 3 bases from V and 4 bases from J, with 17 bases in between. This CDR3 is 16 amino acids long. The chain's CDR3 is CASSSGESGPYNEQFF. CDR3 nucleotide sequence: TGCGCCAGCAGCTCGGGGGAGAGCGGTCCGTACAATGAGCAGTTCTTC.